Sequencing of this T cell receptor beta chain was carried out in a study of glioma-infiltrating T cells after dendritic cell vaccination. Study-level results: Patients with more pretreatment TILs had longer time to progression and survival.

As regards this clone: The target antigen is unknown.

The table came from immunoSEQ multiplex PCR; TCRdb's copy has only in-frame clones and leaves some out. Among tens of thousands of clones listed, 70% to 90% were seen once. The germline V gene encodes CDR1 LNHNV and CDR2 YYDKDF (reference sequence). There are 16 residues in the CDR3. V was pared by 4 bases and J by 8 bases, with 11 bases of the junction left unmatched. Time point noted: after dendritic cell vaccination, including at tumor progression/relapse. Source: blood, taken after dendritic cell vaccination. The receptor comes from a human donor with glioblastoma. The chain is built from TRBV15 and TRBJ2-3; 11 bases are a match to TRBD2. DNA of the CDR3: TGTGCCACCAGCATTCCGGTAGCGGGGGGGCGGGGTACGCAGTATTTT. Its protein is CATSIPVAGGRGTQYF.